This is a list of T cell receptor beta chains from one sample in a study of graft-versus-host responses after intestinal transplantation. Clones were read by immunoSEQ multiplex PCR, and TCRdb kept only the in-frame ones, dropping some. The data hold approximately 25,000 clones, with almost 85% observed a single time. For these TCRs, the target antigens are not known. Sample: unstimulated CD8+ T cells sorted from spleen or lymph node cells, taken before transplant. The receptors stem from a human donor who was the organ donor for an intestinal transplant. Both conserved end residues are part of each CDR3. A D gene is named only where the DNA matches it firmly. Rows may omit the clone size; those that give it use once, few, many or a size class.

CDR3 length	V gene	J gene	D gene	clone size	CDR3 DNA	CDR3 protein
14	TRBV4-1	TRBJ2-3	-	-	TGCGCCAGCAGCCAAGATCAGAGCACAGATACGCAGTATTTT	CASSQDQSTDTQYF
13	TRBV5-1	TRBJ1-1	TRBD1	-	TGCGCCAGCAGCTGGGGACAGGGCACTGAAGCTTTCTTT	CASSWGQGTEAFF
13	TRBV7-9	TRBJ2-3	TRBD2	-	TGTGCCAGCAGCTTACTAGCGGGGGATACGCAGTATTTT	CASSLLAGDTQYF
10	TRBV2	TRBJ1-1	-	few	TGTGCCAGCAGTGACAAGGGAGCTTTCTTT	CASSDKGAFF
14	TRBV10-2	TRBJ2-5	-	-	TGCGCCAGCAGTGCCGGGGGAGAAGGGGAGACCCAGTACTTC	CASSAGGEGETQYF
15	TRBV11-2	TRBJ2-7	-	-	TGTGCCAGCAGCTTAGCGCAGGACCAATACTACGAGCAGTACTTC	CASSLAQDQYYEQYF
13	TRBV5-4	TRBJ2-7	TRBD1	-	TGTGCCAGCAGCTGGGCCAGGGGGTACGAGCAGTACTTC	CASSWARGYEQYF
12	TRBV6-6	TRBJ2-7	-	few	TGTGCCAGCAGTTCCGGGAGCGACGAGCAGTACTTC	CASSSGSDEQYF
14	TRBV7-9	TRBJ2-7	-	-	TGTGCCAGCAGCCCCGAGGACAGCACCTACGAGCAGTACTTC	CASSPEDSTYEQYF
13	TRBV4-1	TRBJ2-1	TRBD1	once	TGCGCCAGCAGCCAGGGGACAGTTAGAGGGCAGTTCTTC	CASSQGTVRGQFF
16	TRBV4-2	TRBJ2-4	-	once	TGTGCCAGCAGCCCCCAAAGAGCGGGTTCTGAGGCCATTCAGTACTTC	CASSPQRAGSEAIQYF
12	TRBV30	TRBJ1-3	-	-	TGTGCCTGGAGTGGACAAGGAAACACCATATATTTT	CAWSGQGNTIYF
11	TRBV5-1	TRBJ1-2	TRBD1	-	TGCGCCAGCCACACAGGGGCCGGCTACACCTTC	CASHTGAGYTF
13	TRBV2	TRBJ2-1	-	-	TGTGCCAGCAGTGGACTAGCCTACAATGAGCAGTTCTTC	CASSGLAYNEQFF
14	TRBV4-1	TRBJ1-2	-	-	TGCGCCAGCAGCCAAGGGCCGGGGTCTTATGGCTACACCTTC	CASSQGPGSYGYTF
15	TRBV19	TRBJ2-7	TRBD1	-	TGTGCCAGTAGCACAGACAGGGGGGAGTCCTACGAGCAGTACTTC	CASSTDRGESYEQYF
16	TRBV10-1	TRBJ1-2	-	-	TGCGCCAGCAGTGAGACCATCGGGGGGGGAGTGTATGGCTACACCTTC	CASSETIGGGVYGYTF
16	TRBV5-7	TRBJ2-3	TRBD2	-	TGTGCCAGCAACCGACTAGCGGGAGGAGGAACAGATACGCAGTATTTT	CASNRLAGGGTDTQYF
12	TRBV29-1	TRBJ1-4	-	once	TGCAGTGTGGGGAGGAATAATGAAAAACTGTTTTTT	CSVGRNNEKLFF
15	TRBV4-1	TRBJ2-7	-	-	TGCGCCAGCAGCCAAGTCTACCAGGAGTCCTACGAGCAGTACTTC	CASSQVYQESYEQYF
13	TRBV7-9	TRBJ2-1	-	once	TGTGCCAGCAGCCCTCCGGGCCCTGCTGAGCAGTTCTTC	CASSPPGPAEQFF
15	TRBV15	TRBJ2-7	-	-	TGTGCCACCAGCAGAGACTGGAACTCTGGGGACGAGCAGTACTTC	CATSRDWNSGDEQYF
11	TRBV19	TRBJ2-7	-	-	TGTGCCAGTAGTATGAGGGGCGAGCAGTACTTC	CASSMRGEQYF
12	TRBV2	TRBJ2-7	TRBD2	few	TGTGCCATTAGGACTAGCTCCTACGAGCAGTACTTC	CAIRTSSYEQYF
10	TRBV10-2	TRBJ1-1	-	-	TGCGCCAGCAGTGACACTGAAGCTTTCTTT	CASSDTEAFF
16	TRBV7-6	TRBJ2-1	TRBD1	-	TGTGCCAGCAGCTCTACCGGGACAGGGGCCTACAATGAGCAGTTCTTC	CASSSTGTGAYNEQFF
15	TRBV4-1	TRBJ1-4	-	-	TGCGCCAGCAGCCCTAGGGTTTGGGCCTTAGAAAAACTGTTTTTT	CASSPRVWALEKLFF
14	TRBV5-4	TRBJ2-7	-	-	TGTGCCAGCAGCTTCGGAGGTGGGACCTACGAGCAGTACTTC	CASSFGGGTYEQYF
15	TRBV27	TRBJ2-2	TRBD2	-	TGTGCCAGCAGTTTTCGGGACGGGAGGACCGGGGAGCTGTTTTTT	CASSFRDGRTGELFF
16	TRBV5-3	TRBJ2-7	TRBD1	-	TGTGCCAGAAGATACGATAGGGACAGGCTTTGCTACGAGCAGTACTTC	CARRYDRDRLCYEQYF
14	TRBV19	TRBJ2-7	TRBD1	-	TGTGCCAGTAGTTCGGGACAGTTCTCCTACGAGCAGTACTTC	CASSSGQFSYEQYF
15	TRBV27	TRBJ2-7	TRBD1	once	TGTGCCAGCAGCCCCGGGACAGGGCTCTCCTACGAGCAGTACTTC	CASSPGTGLSYEQYF
13	TRBV2	TRBJ1-1	-	-	TGTGCCAGCAGTGAAAGGAGCAACACTGAAGCTTTCTTT	CASSERSNTEAFF
15	TRBV27	TRBJ1-2	-	-	TGTGCCAGCAGTCCCGCGGGGGGTTCCTTCTATGGCTACACCTTC	CASSPAGGSFYGYTF
11	TRBV5-6	TRBJ2-7	-	-	TGTGCCAGCAGCCGGACAGTCGAGCAGTACTTC	CASSRTVEQYF
15	TRBV6-1	TRBJ2-7	TRBD1	-	TGTGCCAGCAGTGAGGGACAGGGGGCCTCCTACGAGCAGTACTTC	CASSEGQGASYEQYF
13	TRBV5-6	TRBJ2-1	-	once	TGTGCCAGCAGTCCTAACGCCTACAATGAGCAGTTCTTC	CASSPNAYNEQFF
13	TRBV5-1	TRBJ2-7	TRBD1	-	TGCGCCAGCAGGTTGGACAGGGGCTACGAGCAGTACTTC	CASRLDRGYEQYF
14	TRBV6-5	TRBJ1-4	-	-	TGTGCCAGCAGTCACGGGACTCCAAATGAAAAACTGTTTTTT	CASSHGTPNEKLFF
15	TRBV7-8	TRBJ2-7	-	-	TGTGCCAGCAGCTTAGTGTTCCACAGCTCCTACGAGCAGTACTTC	CASSLVFHSSYEQYF
17	TRBV11-2	TRBJ2-5	TRBD2	-	TGTGCCAGCAGCGCTACTAGCGGGGGGGATAGTAGGGAGACCCAGTACTTC	CASSATSGGDSRETQYF
18	TRBV19	TRBJ2-6	-	-	TGTGCCAGTACAATGGGACAATGGGGTAGCTCTGGGGCCAACGTCCTGACTTTC	CASTMGQWGSSGANVLTF
14	TRBV7-9	TRBJ2-2	-	-	TGTGCCAGCAGCTTAAGTTCGAACACCGGGGAGCTGTTTTTT	CASSLSSNTGELFF
15	TRBV7-6	TRBJ2-7	-	-	TGTGCCAGCAGCTTAGGTTACTCCAGCTCCTACGAGCAGTACTTC	CASSLGYSSSYEQYF
14	TRBV7-2	TRBJ2-3	TRBD2	-	TGTGCCCCGGGACTAGCGGAACCCACAGATACGCAGTATTTT	CAPGLAEPTDTQYF
13	TRBV6-5	TRBJ2-1	-	-	TGTGCCAGCAGTTACTCCTCCCGGGTTGAGCAGTTCTTC	CASSYSSRVEQFF
14	TRBV27	TRBJ2-7	-	-	TGTGCCAGCAGTTTAGGGGCTACCTTCTACGAGCAGTACTTC	CASSLGATFYEQYF
15	TRBV5-6	TRBJ2-7	TRBD1	-	TGTGCCAGCAGCTTGGCGGGACAGGGGGTCTACGAGCAGTACTTC	CASSLAGQGVYEQYF